Here is one T cell receptor beta chain with its context. The antigen is unknown. Germline values: CDR1 SGHTA, CDR2 FQGNSA. The ends lost 5 bases at V and 4 bases at J; junction bases unmatched: 12. The CDR3 consists of 18 residues. PCR involved 60 Vbeta and 13 Jbeta primers. Study processing details: In a later analysis, of about 80 million unique beta chains, roughly 10 million appeared in at least two donors. Sequenced by immunoSEQ multiplex PCR; TCRdb stores in-frame clones only, minus some. V, J and clone size are those of that table, while D and trimming were read from the DNA. The table has around 170,000 clones, over 65% seen once. This record belongs to a study of cytomegalovirus exposure and HLA in healthy donors. Study conclusions and caveats: Presence/absence results assume similar sequencing depth per donor, which may not hold. A later analysis, which compared TCR beta chains of equal frequency, found the HLA-associated ones more clonally expanded.

The sample taken for sequencing was PBMCs. This clonotype was sampled from a man between 60 and 75 years old in good health and CMV-seronegative. The V call is TRBV7-2, the J call TRBJ2-1, with 12 bases fitting TRBD2. Here the CDR3 DNA reads TGTGCCAGCAGCCTATCAGGACTAGCGGGGAATTTATACAATGAGCAGTTCTTC. It encodes CASSLSGLAGNLYNEQFF.